One sample yielded the 30 T cell receptor beta chains listed below, sequenced in a study of spatial heterogeneity in lung cancer. Time point in this sample: sample taken at primary tumor resection. Extraction of whole RNA from tumor, nontumor lung or frozen PBMC preceded unsorted sequencing. One entry per CDR3 protein, called by TCRdb with MiXCR from the 5' RACE reads. The sample carries around 8,000 distinct CDR3 sequences, roughly 8.6% recorded once. The sequences come from PBMCs, collected at surgery. The receptors here all came from a male donor with early-stage non-small cell lung cancer.

This clonotype was seen ten or more times. With the library built for alpha chains, this beta chain is off target and its frequency is not meaningful. This chain links TRBV7-6 with TRBJ2-1; D possibly corresponds to TRBD2 (5 bases). The CDR3 runs to 13 residues. Germline CDR1 reads SGHVS; CDR2 reads FNYEAQ. The V gene lost 0 bases and the J gene lost 5 bases, with 5 bases spanning the gap. In nucleotides, the CDR3 is TGTGCCAGCAGCTTAGCGGAGGACAATGAGCAGTTCTTC. Residues: CASSLAEDNEQFF.

Many counts were recorded for this clonotype. The library was built for alpha chains, so this beta chain is an off-target read and its size means little. The V call is TRBV29-1, the J call TRBJ2-1, with 14 positions matching TRBD2. With V trimmed by 7 bases and J by 8 bases, 4 bases remained unmatched. The germline V gene encodes CDR1 SQVTM and CDR2 ANQGSEA. The length of the CDR3 is 13 residues. The chain's CDR3 is CSGGLAGVYEQFF. DNA of the CDR3: TGCAGCGGGGGACTAGCGGGAGTTTATGAGCAGTTCTTC.

As to this clonotype: Because this beta chain is a stray read in a library intended to capture alpha chains, its abundance should not be given much weight. The chain has TRBV29-1 and TRBJ2-7; D is possibly TRBD1 (6 bases). The ends were cut back, 1 base at V and 4 bases at J, with 17 bases in the middle. The CDR3 is 15 residues long. Germline-derived CDR1 and CDR2 are SQVTM and ANQGSEA. The CDR3: CSVEGVGAKAYEQYF. The CDR3 region has the DNA TGCAGCGTTGAAGGAGTGGGGGCTAAAGCATACGAGCAGTACTTC.

This clonotype was detected a few times. Within a library made for alpha chains, this beta chain is off target, and its count is uninformative. This chain connects TRBV24-1 to TRBJ1-2, with 10 bases identical to TRBD1. The J segment lost 3 bases and the V segment lost 2 bases, leaving 2 bases of the junction unmatched. Germline V lookup: CDR1 KGHDR, CDR2 SFDVKD. This CDR3 has 15 residues. For the CDR3, the DNA is TGTGCCACCAGTGATTCGACAGGGGGCTACTATGGCTACACCTTC. Its protein is CATSDSTGGYYGYTF.

This clonotype was observed at least ten times. The library was built for alpha chains, so this beta chain is an off-target read and its size means little. The chain recombines TRBV20-1 with TRBJ2-7; a possible D gene is TRBD2 (6 bases). Germline CDR1 reads DFQATT; CDR2 reads SNEGSKA (reference sequence). The CDR3 runs to 14 residues. Trimming shortened V by 2 bases and J by 3 bases, and 14 bases separated the two germline ends. CDR3 sequence: CSARSLAKVYEQYF. CDR3 in DNA: TGCAGTGCTAGATCACTAGCCAAAGTCTACGAGCAGTACTTC.

This clonotype was picked up many times. The library was designed around alpha chains, so this beta chain is a stray read whose abundance carries little weight. The chain combines TRBV11-3 with TRBJ2-2, with 8 bases lining up with TRBD2. The junction had 6 bases not matched to a gene; V was cut back by 5 bases and J by 1 base. The CDR3 runs to 16 residues. CDR1 and CDR2 from the germline V gene are SGHNT and YENEEA. The CDR3 loop reads CASSPGSGGNTGELFF. CDR3 in DNA: TGTGCCAGCAGCCCCGGCAGCGGGGGGAACACCGGGGAGCTGTTTTTT.

This clonotype showed up many times. The library was built for alpha chains, so this beta chain is an off-target read and its size means little. J is TRBJ2-2 and V is TRBV5-6; 10 bases agree with TRBD2. J gave up 4 bases and V 2 bases, and 5 bases lay outside the gene matches. CDR3 size: 16 residues. Germline V gene data show CDR1 as SGHDT and CDR2 as YYEEEE. As DNA, the CDR3 is TGTGCCAGCAGCTTCGGGATAGCGGGAGGCACCGGGGAGCTGTTTTTT. This encodes CASSFGIAGGTGELFF.

This clonotype was seen ten or more times. The library was designed around alpha chains, so this beta chain is a stray read whose abundance carries little weight. This chain uses TRBV3-1 with TRBJ1-2; no reliable D call. With 1 base removed from V and 3 bases from J, the gap between germline ends came to 6 bases. Germline V gene data show CDR1 as LGHDT and CDR2 as YNNKEL (reference sequence). The CDR3 is 13 residues long. The CDR3 protein is CASSQGAHYGYTF. CDR3 nucleotide sequence: TGTGCCAGCAGCCAAGGGGCCCACTATGGCTACACCTTC. The variable domain in full, with the rest retrieved from reference TRBV3-1 and TRBJ1-2, is DTAVSQTPKYLVTQMGNDKSIKCEQNLGHDTMYWYKQDSKKFLKIMFSYNNKELIINETVPNRFSPKSPDKAHLNLHINSLELGDSAVYFCASSQGAHYGYTFGSGTRLTVV.

To note about this clonotype: Being off target in a library aimed at alpha chains, this beta chain has a size of little meaning. The V gene is TRBV3-1, the J gene TRBJ2-4; perhaps TRBD1 as D (6 bases). CDR3 length: 15 amino acids. Trimming stripped 0 bases from V and 6 bases from J, with 12 bases between. CDR1 is LGHDT and CDR2 is YNNKEL in the germline V gene (reference sequence). CDR3 DNA: TGTGCCAGCAGCCAAGAGGGGCCCAGGGGAAACATTCAGTACTTC. Translating gives CASSQEGPRGNIQYF.

This clonotype has ten or more counts. The library was designed around alpha chains, so this beta chain is a stray read whose abundance carries little weight. CDR3 coding DNA: TGTGCCAGCAGTGACTCAGAGACAGGGGAAGCTTTCTTT. It specifies CASSDSETGEAFF. V and J are TRBV6-4 and TRBJ1-1; 7 bases are a match to TRBD1. The CDR3 is 13 residues long. The ends lost 0 bases at V and 8 bases at J; junction bases unmatched: 3. Looked up from germline, CDR1 is MRHNA and CDR2 is SNTAGT.

On this clonotype itself: This may stem from a read error, because a much larger clone lies one nucleotide away. This beta chain is a stray sequence in a library constructed for alpha chains; its clone size is not meaningful. The J gene is TRBJ2-1, the V gene TRBV19, with a weak D call TRBD2 (6 bases). The V end was cut by 6 bases, the J end by 8 bases, with 20 bases between. Germline CDR1 LNHDA, CDR2 SQIVND (reference sequence). The CDR3 is made up of 15 amino acids. The CDR3 spells CASRDLSGVGHEQFF. Here the CDR3 DNA reads TGTGCCAGTAGAGATCTATCGGGAGTTGGGCATGAGCAGTTCTTC.

This clonotype is termed medium-sized (0.01 to 0.1%). A library made for alpha chains picked up this beta chain off target, so its size means little. The chain links TRBV29-1 to TRBJ2-3, with 8 bases aligning to TRBD2. In germline, CDR1 is SQVTM, CDR2 ANQGSEA. V shed 3 bases and J 3 bases; nucleotides not matched to a gene: 5. This CDR3 comprises 14 residues. This CDR3 is CSVDSGTRTDTQYF. CDR3 DNA: TGCAGCGTTGACTCCGGGACTAGAACAGATACGCAGTATTTT.

Concerning this clonotype: This beta chain is an unintended read in a library built for alpha chains; its size means little. The genes are TRBV27 and TRBJ1-1, with 8 bases lining up with TRBD1. The CDR3 covers 16 residues. The germline V gene encodes CDR1 MNHEY and CDR2 SMNVEV (reference sequence). V gave up 7 bases and J gave up 2 bases; unmatched junction bases: 12. CDR3 sequence (DNA): TGTGCCAGCATCATGAAGACAGGGGTCATCAACACTGAAGCTTTCTTT. Its protein product is CASIMKTGVINTEAFF.

This clonotype was recorded many times. This beta chain slipped into a library made for alpha chains as a stray read, so its size is not meaningful. The chain uses TRBV7-8 and TRBJ2-2; TRBD2 is a possible D gene (5 bases). The germline V gene has CDR1 SGHVS and CDR2 FQNEAQ. With 3 bases removed from V and 4 bases from J, the gap between germline ends came to 18 bases. The CDR3 contains 17 residues. CDR3 protein: CASSFAGTDSPTGELFF. As DNA, the CDR3 is TGTGCCAGCAGCTTCGCCGGCACGGACTCGCCCACCGGGGAGCTGTTTTTT.

This clonotype qualifies as medium-sized (0.01 to 0.1%). This beta chain turned up in a library designed for alpha chains; as an off-target read, its abundance says little. V and J are TRBV28 and TRBJ1-1, with D possibly matching TRBD1 (6 bases). Trimming pared 6 bases from V and 4 bases from J, leaving 12 bases between. Germline CDR1 MDHEN, CDR2 SYDVKM. The CDR3 sequence is 13 residues long. DNA for the CDR3: TGTGCCAGCAGGCTACAGGGTCTCACTGAAGCTTTCTTT. Its translation: CASRLQGLTEAFF.

This clonotype was detected many times. This beta chain lies outside the target of a library built for alpha chains; its clone size means little. The chain has TRBV5-1 and TRBJ1-2; the match to TRBD1 covers 8 bases. This CDR3 spans 17 amino acids. CDR1 SGHRS and CDR2 YFSETQ come from the germline V gene. V lost 2 bases, J lost 2 bases, and 11 bases stayed unmatched. CDR3 nucleotides: TGCGCCAGCAGCTTTAGTGCAGGGGGCCGGTCGAACTATGGCTACACCTTC. It is translated as CASSFSAGGRSNYGYTF.

This clonotype has a count of ten or more. In a library made to pick up alpha chains, this beta chain is a stray read with a size that means little. This sequence joins TRBV11-2 and TRBJ2-3; 16 bases align to TRBD2. The germline gives CDR1 SGHAT, CDR2 FQNNGV. There are 18 residues in the CDR3. The V gene end was trimmed by 5 bases and the J gene end by 7 bases; junction bases not matched to a gene: 12. Written as DNA, the CDR3 is TGTGCCAGCAGCATAGGGACTAGCGGGAGGGCCGTGAGAAATACGCAGTATTTT. It specifies CASSIGTSGRAVRNTQYF.

This clonotype has at least ten counts. Because the library targeted alpha chains, this beta chain is an off-target read whose size means little. The chain has TRBV7-3 and TRBJ2-1; D is perhaps TRBD1 (8 bases). CDR1 and CDR2 (germline): SGHTA, FQGTGA. This CDR3 is built from 15 residues. V was clipped by 3 bases and J by 8 bases, with 17 bases between them. The CDR3 coding sequence is TGTGCCAGCAGCTTCGGACAGGGAGGGTTCGATGAGCAGTTCTTC. Translation: CASSFGQGGFDEQFF.

This clonotype was recorded many times. This beta chain is a stray sequence in a library constructed for alpha chains; its clone size is not meaningful. The rearrangement links TRBV9 to TRBJ2-3, with a weak D call TRBD2 (5 bases). V gave up 3 bases and J gave up 6 bases, with 17 bases separating them. Germline V CDR1 and CDR2: SGDLS, YYNGEE. The CDR3 runs 15 residues. CDR3 amino acids: CASSDGWAGGDTQYF. The CDR3 coding sequence is TGTGCCAGCAGCGATGGTTGGGCCGGCGGGGATACGCAGTATTTT.

This clonotype was seen ten or more times. Since it is a stray read in a library aimed at alpha chains, this beta chain has a size that is not meaningful. The chain uses TRBV20-1 and TRBJ2-2; D is uncertain. This CDR3 is 12 amino acids long. Germline V gives CDR1 DFQATT, CDR2 SNEGSKA (reference sequence). The ends were cut back, 5 bases at V and 2 bases at J, with 6 bases in the middle. DNA of the CDR3: TGCAGTGCTGGGGATAACACCGGGGAGCTGTTTTTT. This sequence encodes CSAGDNTGELFF.

This clonotype is medium-sized within its sample. Because this beta chain is a stray read in a library intended to capture alpha chains, its abundance should not be given much weight. This chain links TRBV2 with TRBJ2-3, with D perhaps matching TRBD2 (6 bases). The ends were cut back, 7 bases at V and 2 bases at J, with 13 bases in the middle. The germline CDR1 and CDR2 sequences are SNHLY and FYNNEI. The length of the CDR3 is 14 residues. CDR3 DNA sequence: TGTGCCAGCAAGGTAGCGGATAACACAGATACGCAGTATTTT. This sequence encodes CASKVADNTDTQYF. Filled out from reference TRBV2 and TRBJ2-3, the complete variable domain reads EPEVTQTPSHQVTQMGQEVILRCVPISNHLYFYWYRQILGQKVEFLVSFYNNEISEKSEIFDDQFSVERPDGSNFTLKIRSTKLEDSAMYFCASKVADNTDTQYFGPGTRLTVL.

This clonotype is termed medium-sized. The library was built for alpha chains, so this beta chain is an off-target read and its size means little. The chain uses TRBV6-5 and TRBJ1-2; D is uncertain. V lost 8 bases to trimming and J lost 2 bases, with 12 bases between them. The CDR3 totals 13 residues. Germline CDR1 is MNHEY and CDR2 is SVGAGI. CDR3 loop: CASQPDGNYGYTF. Here the CDR3 DNA reads TGTGCCAGCCAACCAGACGGAAACTATGGCTACACCTTC.

To note about this clonotype: The junction does not match germline at one end; this may be a read error. This beta chain turned up in a library designed for alpha chains; as an off-target read, its abundance says little. J is TRBJ1-2 and V is TRBV6-1; perhaps TRBD1 as D (5 bases). This CDR3 region has 14 residues. Germline V gene data show CDR1 as MNHNS and CDR2 as SASEGT. The CDR3 sequence: CASSETTANYVYTF. Written as DNA, the CDR3 is TGTGCCAGCAGTGAAACGACAGCTAACTATGTCTACACCTTC.

This clonotype occurred many times. This beta chain represents an off-target read in a library built for alpha chains; its size is of limited meaning. The chain combines TRBV5-1 with TRBJ2-5; D not resolved. The V and J ends lost 0 bases and 3 bases respectively, with 9 bases between them. The CDR3 covers 14 residues. Germline V gene lookup returns CDR1 SGHRS and CDR2 YFSETQ. CDR3 in amino acids: CASSLVSAEETQYF. DNA of the CDR3: TGCGCCAGCAGCTTGGTTTCTGCAGAAGAGACCCAGTACTTC.

Turning to this clonotype: The size of this beta chain means little, since it is a stray read in a library made for alpha chains. The chain recombines TRBV11-3 with TRBJ2-7; maybe TRBD1 (6 bases). The V gene lost 5 bases and the J gene lost 4 bases, with 12 bases spanning the gap. The V gene's germline CDR1 is SGHNT and CDR2 YENEEA. The CDR3 is 13 residues long. The CDR3 bases are TGTGCCAGCAGCGCAAGACAGGTGTACGAGCAGTACTTC. It codes for CASSARQVYEQYF.

This clonotype is medium-sized (0.01 to 0.1%) by share. This beta chain lies outside the target of a library built for alpha chains; its clone size means little. The rearrangement uses TRBV6-6 and TRBJ2-1; the D gene could be TRBD1 or TRBD2 (5 bases each). The CDR3 extends over 13 amino acids. The germline V gene encodes CDR1 MNHNY and CDR2 SVGAGI (reference sequence). The ends were cut back, 8 bases at V and 10 bases at J, with 18 bases in the middle. Here the CDR3 reads CASAGAGPGEQFF. DNA for the CDR3: TGTGCCAGCGCCGGGGCAGGGCCGGGGGAGCAGTTCTTC.

This clonotype occurred many times. A library made for alpha chains picked up this beta chain off target, so its size means little. This sequence joins TRBV10-3 and TRBJ1-2, with D possibly matching TRBD1 (5 bases). CDR3 length: 14 residues. The germline V gene has CDR1 ENHRY and CDR2 SYGVKD. The V gene lost 0 bases and the J gene lost 7 bases, with 12 bases spanning the gap. The CDR3 loop is CAISESGRESGYTF. DNA of the CDR3: TGTGCCATCAGTGAGTCCGGCAGGGAGTCTGGCTACACCTTC.

Worth noting for this clonotype: This beta chain represents an off-target read in a library built for alpha chains; its size is of limited meaning. The rearrangement joins TRBV4-1 to TRBJ1-6, with no clear D. V lost 4 bases and J lost 0, with 13 bases in between. Germline V gene lookup returns CDR1 MGHRA and CDR2 YSYEKL. The CDR3 consists of 17 residues. The CDR3 coding sequence is TGCGCCAGCAGCCTGGAGGGAGCGAGCTCCTATAATTCACCCCTCCACTTT. Its translation is CASSLEGASSYNSPLHF.

This clonotype was recorded many times. Found in a library prepared for alpha chains, this beta chain is an off-target read, and its abundance has little meaning. The CDR3 reads CATSDFAQGKDTQYF. The DNA of the CDR3 is TGTGCCACCAGTGATTTCGCGCAGGGGAAAGATACGCAGTATTTT. The rearrangement links TRBV24-1 to TRBJ2-3; D might be TRBD1 (6 bases). The length of the CDR3 is 15 residues. CDR1 KGHDR and CDR2 SFDVKD come from the germline V gene. The V end was cut by 1 base, the J end by 5 bases, with 12 bases between.

Ten or more counts support this clonotype. The library was designed around alpha chains, so this beta chain is a stray read whose abundance carries little weight. V gene TRBV7-6 combines with J gene TRBJ1-3; D perhaps matches TRBD1 (5 bases). The CDR3 loop spans 19 amino acids. V dropped 0 bases and J dropped 0 bases, with 18 bases sitting between them. Per the germline V gene, CDR1 is SGHVS and CDR2 is FNYEAQ. The CDR3 sequence is CASSLAIGEQTVSGNTIYF. In nucleotides, the CDR3 is TGTGCCAGCAGCTTAGCTATAGGGGAACAGACCGTCTCTGGAAACACCATATATTTT.